These T cell receptor beta chains were read from a single sample in a study of cytomegalovirus exposure and HLA in healthy donors. Libraries were prepared by immunoSEQ multiplex PCR; TCRdb keeps only in-frame clonotypes and omits some of them. The sample has 160,000 or so clones. The sequencing sample was made of PBMCs. These receptors were obtained from a man younger than 40 in good health and CMV-seronegative. Both conserved end residues are part of each CDR3. D genes are given only for firm matches.

V,D,CDR3
TRBV5-1,TRBD1,CASRTGGAGTEAFF
TRBV30,TRBD1,CAWNRDRENEKLFF
TRBV11-3,TRBD2,CASSLTSGSGNEQFF
TRBV5-4,TRBD2,CASSVVSTSGPQETQYF
TRBV7-3,TRBD1,CASSPMGQGNGNTIYF
TRBV11-3,.,CASSPAAYEQYF
TRBV29-1,.,CSVEPGMNTEAFF
TRBV19,.,CASSKTGFQETQYF
TRBV10-3,.,CAISVGTTQNTEAFF
TRBV5-8,.,CASSFAGASTDTQYF
TRBV29-1,.,CSVDKGETNYNEQFF
TRBV10-3,.,CASQQGNTEAFF
TRBV6-5,.,CASSYSQGKIHEQYF
TRBV19,.,CASSRQAPSGNTIYF
TRBV5-1,TRBD2,CASSFGTSGYEQYF
TRBV4-3,.,CASSQHRAGEQYF
TRBV4-2,.,CASSPQAMNTEAFF
TRBV18,TRBD1,CASSPAGGHGYTF
TRBV30,.,CAWSPRGTPYEQYF
TRBV25-1,.,CASSEATGPGETQYF
TRBV28,.,CASSWLGYGYTF
TRBV7-7,.,CASSSGRGTEAFF
TRBV5-1,.,CASSLGDRGNTIYF
TRBV5-1,.,CASSYSGAGNTIYF
TRBV5-1,TRBD1,CASSSTDRVYGYTF
TRBV9,.,CASSPQELYNEQFF
TRBV28,TRBD1,CASSLTGVNTEAFF
TRBV4-1,.,CASSQDPSIEAFF
TRBV19,.,CASIGRDYEQYF
TRBV18,.,CASSPYNVLTF
TRBV29-1,.,CSGLRGEGETQYF
TRBV4-2,.,CASSQEVAVNTGELFF
TRBV28,TRBD1,CASSLSAGGYYGYTF
TRBV7-8,TRBD1,CASSTGGDGYTF
TRBV18,.,CASSPLEATNEKLFF
TRBV7-2,TRBD2,CASRLLGGLAGVGELFF
TRBV28,TRBD2,CASTLAGGRGNERFF
TRBV5-1,.,CASSLGGNEQFF
TRBV4-1,.,CASSQAPSTPNYGYTF
TRBV2,.,CASRGFRTGELFF
TRBV28,.,CASTLLAGAGGVAFF
TRBV5-6,.,CASSFRTGTMNNSPLHF